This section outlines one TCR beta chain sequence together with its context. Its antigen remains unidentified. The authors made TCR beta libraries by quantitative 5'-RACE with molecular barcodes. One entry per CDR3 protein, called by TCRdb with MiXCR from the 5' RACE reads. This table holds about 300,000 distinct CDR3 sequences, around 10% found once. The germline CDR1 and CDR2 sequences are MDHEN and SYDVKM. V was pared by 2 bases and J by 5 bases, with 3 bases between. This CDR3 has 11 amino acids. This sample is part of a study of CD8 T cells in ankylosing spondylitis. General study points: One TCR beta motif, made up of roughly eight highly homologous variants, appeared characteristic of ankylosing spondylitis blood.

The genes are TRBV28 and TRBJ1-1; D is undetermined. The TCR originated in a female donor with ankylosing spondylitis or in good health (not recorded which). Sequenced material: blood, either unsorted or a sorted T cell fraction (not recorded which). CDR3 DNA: TGTGCCAGCAGTTTAAGTACTGAAGCTTTCTTT. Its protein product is CASSLSTEAFF. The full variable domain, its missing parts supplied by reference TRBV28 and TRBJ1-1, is DVKVTQSSRYLVKRTGEKVFLECVQDMDHENMFWYRQDPGLGLRLIYFSYDVKMKEKGDIPEGYSVSREKKERFSLILESASTNQTSMYLCASSLSTEAFFGQGTRLTVV.